These 28 T cell receptor beta chains were sequenced from one sample in a study of blood T cells in healthy people across ages (dated by TCRdb to between 2014 and 2017). Libraries were built with 5' RACE. Sequencing was carried out with an Illumina HiSeq 2500. The second PCR ran for roughly 7 to 12 cycles and used a J-beta primer mix along with a sample-barcoded 5' primer. In-frame beta chains were kept once TCRdb had trimmed the public reads at Q25 with fastp and called clones with MiXCR. Each CDR3 protein appears once, grouped with its most common genes and DNA. In this sample the table shows approximately 1.5 million distinct CDR3 sequences, about 42% of which occur a single time. In total, the top ten clones hold approximately 4% of the sample. Sequencing used blood. Every receptor here comes from a woman younger than 35 in good health.

Written as DNA, the CDR3 is TGTGCCAGCAGTCTCCCTGGGAGTTTAGATGAAAAACTGTTTTTT. Its protein product is CASSLPGSLDEKLFF. This chain connects TRBV2 to TRBJ1-4, with unresolved D. The germline V and J ends were trimmed by 5 bases and 6 bases, with 16 bases remaining between them. Germline V CDR1 and CDR2: SNHLY, FYNNEI. CDR3 length equals 15 residues.

This clonotype was seen only once. The rearrangement uses TRBV20-1 and TRBJ1-4, with D perhaps TRBD1 (5 bases). The CDR3 has 13 amino acids. V lost 2 bases, J lost 7 bases, and 11 bases lay in between. From germline, CDR1 is DFQATT and CDR2 SNEGSKA (reference sequence). CDR3 sequence (DNA): TGCAGTGCTAGAATCAGGGCGGGTGAAAAACTGTTTTTT. As protein: CSARIRAGEKLFF.

The V and J genes are TRBV27 and TRBJ2-1; D is undetermined. Judging by the DNA end, TRBJ2-7 fits better; the J call may be wrong. Looked up from germline, CDR1 is MNHEY and CDR2 is SMNVEV (reference sequence). This CDR3 comprises 14 residues. In nucleotides, the CDR3 is TGTGCCAGCAGTTATTTACGGTCCTACAATGAGCAGTACTTC. This encodes CASSYLRSYNEQYF.

The chain links TRBV7-8 to TRBJ2-1; D is unresolved. Germline assignment: CDR1 SGHVS and CDR2 FQNEAQ. The V end was cut by 1 base, the J end by 0 bases, with 16 bases between. CDR3 length equals 18 residues. CDR3 nucleotide sequence: TGTGCCAGCAGCTTAGTAGTCGTCATTATCAGCTCCTACAATGAGCAGTTCTTC. Translation: CASSLVVVIISSYNEQFF.

The V gene is TRBV14, the J gene TRBJ2-1; D remains ambiguous. The length of the CDR3 is 14 residues. V lost 0 bases to trimming and J lost 8 bases, with 11 bases between them. Looked up from germline, CDR1 is SGHDN and CDR2 is FVKESK. CDR3 residues: CASSQELVGDEQFF. DNA of the CDR3: TGTGCCAGCAGCCAAGAGTTGGTAGGTGATGAGCAGTTCTTC.

This clonotype was recorded at least ten times. This chain uses TRBV7-9 with TRBJ1-1, with 7 bases lining up with TRBD1. Germline-derived CDR1 and CDR2 are SEHNR and FQNEAQ (reference sequence). CDR3 size: 13 residues. V dropped 5 bases and J dropped 1; count of bases not matched to a gene: 1. CDR3 bases: TGTGCCAGCAGCCGGACAGGGAACACTGAAGCTTTCTTT. The encoded protein is CASSRTGNTEAFF.

This chain joins TRBV6-2 or TRBV6-3 and TRBJ2-1, with D tentatively TRBD1 or TRBD2 (5 bases each). CDR3 size: 17 residues. V was trimmed by 0 bases and J by 12 bases, leaving 24 bases between them. Looked up from germline, CDR1 is MNHEY and CDR2 is SVGEGT. The CDR3, as DNA: TGTGCCAGCAGTTACTCGATCCGGGGCGAAGTTCCCCGGGTGCAGTTCTTC. This gives the protein CASSYSIRGEVPRVQFF.

The V call is TRBV18, the J call TRBJ2-3; D might be TRBD2 (7 bases). The CDR3 contains 15 residues. V was cut by 3 bases and J by 4 bases, with 14 bases left in between. In germline, CDR1 is KGHSH, CDR2 LQKENI. Here the CDR3 reads CASSPEQGRADTQYF. In DNA form, the CDR3 reads TGTGCCAGCTCACCGGAGCAGGGGAGGGCAGATACGCAGTATTTT. The whole variable domain, remainder taken from reference TRBV18 and TRBJ2-3, is NAGVMQNPRHLVRRRGQEARLRCSPMKGHSHVYWYRQLPEEGLKFMVYLQKENIIDESGMPKERFSAEFPKEGPSILRIQQVVRGDSAAYFCASSPEQGRADTQYFGPGTRLTVL.

This clonotype was found a few times. This chain links TRBV9 with TRBJ1-2, with 9 bases that match TRBD1. After removal of 2 bases from V and 8 bases from J, the junction contained 7 bases not matched to a gene. The CDR3 spans 14 residues. Germline lookup yields CDR1 SGDLS and CDR2 YYNGEE. The CDR3 region is CASSVGQGVRGYTF. In DNA, the CDR3 is TGTGCCAGCAGCGTGGGACAGGGAGTTCGAGGCTACACCTTC. The full variable domain, its missing parts supplied by reference TRBV9 and TRBJ1-2, is DSGVTQTPKHLITATGQRVTLRCSPRSGDLSVYWYQQSLDQGLQFLIQYYNGEERAKGNILERFSAQQFPDLHSELNLSSLELGDSALYFCASSVGQGVRGYTFGSGTRLTVV.

This rearrangement joins TRBV30 to TRBJ2-5; D is perhaps TRBD1 or TRBD2 (5 bases each). V lost 4 bases and J 5 bases, leaving 8 bases between the germline ends. The CDR3 sequence is 11 residues long. CDR1 and CDR2 from the germline V gene are GTSNPN and SVGIG (reference sequence). CDR3 sequence: CAWTWGETQYF. The DNA of the CDR3 is TGTGCCTGGACCTGGGGGGAGACCCAGTACTTC.

This clonotype was detected a few times. The CDR3 spells CSAIGTVGGGYTF. The CDR3 nucleotides are TGCAGTGCTATCGGGACCGTGGGTGGTGGCTACACCTTC. This rearrangement joins TRBV20-1 to TRBJ1-2, with D perhaps TRBD1 (5 bases). With 4 bases removed from V and 7 bases from J, the gap between germline ends came to 16 bases. The germline gives CDR1 DFQATT, CDR2 SNEGSKA (reference sequence). This CDR3 region has 13 residues.

This chain uses TRBV20-1 with TRBJ1-2, with a tentative D call TRBD1 (6 bases). V was cut by 0 bases and J by 0 bases, with 11 bases left in between. This CDR3 is 15 amino acids long. Per the germline V gene, CDR1 is DFQATT and CDR2 is SNEGSKA (reference sequence). The CDR3 spells CSARDRGRSNYGYTF. The CDR3 region has the DNA TGCAGTGCTAGAGACAGGGGCCGATCTAACTATGGCTACACCTTC.

Notes on this clonotype: Relative to the germline gene, one junction end is altered; a read error may explain this. The chain carries TRBV7-7 and TRBJ2-1, with 10 bases fitting TRBD2. Germline V gives CDR1 SSHAT, CDR2 FNYEAQ (reference sequence). The CDR3 length is 17 residues. CDR3 sequence (DNA): TGTGCTAGCAGCAGGGGGCCCGGACTAGCGGAGAACAATGAGCAGTTCTTC. Translated, it gives CASSRGPGLAENNEQFF. The complete variable domain, with remaining parts taken from reference TRBV7-7 and TRBJ2-1, reads GAGVSQSPRYKVTKRGQDVTLRCDPISSHATLYWYQQALGQGPEFLTYFNYEAQPDKSGLPSDRFSAERPEGSISTLTIQRTEQRDSAMYRCASSRGPGLAENNEQFFGPGTRLTVL.

The rearrangement links TRBV29-1 to TRBJ2-7, with D uncertain. This CDR3 has 13 residues. V was clipped by 1 base and J by 2 bases, with 9 bases between them. Per germline, CDR1 SQVTM and CDR2 ANQGSEA. The CDR3 here is CSVEGVGTYEQYF. The CDR3, as DNA: TGCAGCGTTGAAGGGGTGGGGACCTACGAGCAGTACTTC.

This sequence joins TRBV20-1 and TRBJ1-1; D call uncertain. CDR3 length equals 15 residues. Deletions cut 0 bases from V and 1 base from J, with 12 bases between. The germline V gene has CDR1 DFQATT and CDR2 SNEGSKA (reference sequence). The CDR3 DNA reads as TGCAGTGCTAGAGATGTATTTCCACCGAACACTGAAGCTTTCTTT. Translated, it gives CSARDVFPPNTEAFF.

This chain joins TRBV29-1 and TRBJ2-1, with 9 bases lining up with TRBD2. The CDR3 loop spans 14 amino acids. The V and J ends lost 8 bases and 4 bases, in that order; junction bases with no gene match: 9. Germline V gene sequence: CDR1 SQVTM, CDR2 ANQGSEA. The CDR3 DNA sequence: TGCAGCTTCTCCCCTAGCGGGGTTTACAATGAGCAGTTCTTC. Translation gives CSFSPSGVYNEQFF.

This clonotype was observed a few times. The chain uses TRBV6-2 or TRBV6-3 and TRBJ1-5; D is ambiguous. The CDR3 sequence is 15 residues long. Germline values: CDR1 MNHEY, CDR2 SVGEGT. Trimming took off 2 bases at V and 0 bases at J, with 8 bases between the two ends. The CDR3 sequence: CASSYLGNSNQPQHF. CDR3 sequence (DNA): TGTGCCAGCAGTTACCTCGGGAATAGCAATCAGCCCCAGCATTTT.

The chain has TRBV27 and TRBJ2-3; D gene uncertain. Trimming took off 4 bases at V and 4 bases at J, with 6 bases between the two ends. The germline V gene encodes CDR1 MNHEY and CDR2 SMNVEV (reference sequence). The CDR3 is 12 residues long. The CDR3 DNA is TGTGCCAGCAGTTCCTTCCCAGATACGCAGTATTTT. It codes for CASSSFPDTQYF.

The chain employs TRBV15 and TRBJ2-6, with D unclear. This CDR3 has 14 amino acids. The germline CDR1 and CDR2 sequences are LNHNV and YYDKDF (reference sequence). Between the trimmed V and J ends, which lost 5 bases and 0 bases, there was a span of 5 bases. CDR3 sequence: CATSLYSGANVLTF. The CDR3 region has the DNA TGTGCCACCAGCCTCTACTCTGGGGCCAACGTCCTGACTTTC.

The chain joins TRBV5-1 to TRBJ2-7; 8 bases are a match to TRBD2. This CDR3 comprises 13 residues. V dropped 4 bases and J dropped 5; count of bases not matched to a gene: 5. Germline V gene sequence: CDR1 SGHRS, CDR2 YFSETQ. This CDR3 is CASSPQRGNEQYF. For the CDR3, the DNA is TGCGCCAGCAGCCCCCAGCGGGGGAACGAGCAGTACTTC.

The CDR3 DNA sequence: TGCAGCGTCCAAACCTTAGCCCTCTCTGGAAACACCATATATTTT. As protein: CSVQTLALSGNTIYF. This chain connects TRBV29-1 to TRBJ1-3; D unresolved. The ends were cut back, 6 bases at V and 0 bases at J, with 15 bases in the middle. The CDR3 loop spans 15 amino acids. Germline values: CDR1 SQVTM, CDR2 ANQGSEA. Complete variable domain (other parts from reference TRBV29-1 and TRBJ1-3): SAVISQKPSRDICQRGTSLTIQCQVDSQVTMMFWYRQQPGQSLTLIATANQGSEATYESGFVIDKFPISRPNLTFSTLTVSNMSPEDSSIYLCSVQTLALSGNTIYFGEGSWLTVV.

This clonotype occurred a few times. The chain is built from TRBV7-6 and TRBJ2-1, with TRBD2 matching 7 bases. Trimming cost V 2 bases and J 6 bases; bases outside gene matches: 10. Germline CDR1 and CDR2: SGHVS and FNYEAQ. This CDR3 comprises 16 residues. CDR3 sequence (DNA): TGTGCCAGCAGCTTACTCGGCGGGAGTAGGGGCAATGAGCAGTTCTTC. Translation gives CASSLLGGSRGNEQFF.

This clonotype has more than one count but fewer than ten. The chain carries TRBV14 and TRBJ1-5; no reliable D call. V lost 2 bases and J lost 6, with 8 bases in between. The CDR3 extends over 13 amino acids. Germline CDR1 and CDR2: SGHDN and FVKESK. The DNA for the CDR3 is TGTGCCAGCAGCCAATTCCATGGTCAGCCCCAGCATTTT. This sequence encodes CASSQFHGQPQHF.

This clonotype was recorded a few times. This chain uses TRBV29-1 with TRBJ1-5; D is undetermined. The CDR3 is 13 residues long. The V end was cut by 4 bases, the J end by 0 bases, with 7 bases between. From germline, CDR1 is SQVTM and CDR2 ANQGSEA. CDR3 loop: CSVAVDSNQPQHF. For the CDR3, the DNA is TGCAGCGTTGCCGTCGATAGCAATCAGCCCCAGCATTTT.

The chain couples TRBV20-1 to TRBJ1-2; D is possibly TRBD1 (5 bases). V lost 0 bases and J 7 bases, leaving 15 bases between the germline ends. CDR1 is DFQATT, CDR2 SNEGSKA, per germline (reference sequence). CDR3 length: 14 amino acids. CDR3 region: CSARDEGAGSGYTF. The DNA of the CDR3 is TGCAGTGCTAGAGATGAAGGGGCAGGCTCTGGCTACACCTTC.

This clonotype was seen only once. This chain links TRBV10-3 with TRBJ2-4; D remains unclear. Gene TRBJ2-7 matches the end of the DNA better, so the J call may be wrong. The CDR3 contains 14 residues. The germline gives CDR1 ENHRY, CDR2 SYGVKD. CDR3: CAISGISNSYEQYF. The DNA for the CDR3 is TGTGCCATCAGTGGGATAAGCAACTCCTACGAGCAGTACTTC.

V gene TRBV2 combines with J gene TRBJ2-5, with unresolved D. Trimming pared 6 bases from V and 6 bases from J, leaving 17 bases between. The germline V gene has CDR1 SNHLY and CDR2 FYNNEI. The CDR3 covers 14 residues. CDR3: CASRNPKSKKTQYF. CDR3 in DNA: TGTGCCAGCAGGAACCCCAAATCCAAAAAGACCCAGTACTTC.

This clonotype occurred a few times. The chain couples TRBV4-3 to TRBJ2-1; 8 positions match TRBD1. The CDR3 is made up of 15 amino acids. The V and J ends lost 0 bases and 6 bases, in that order; junction bases with no gene match: 4. CDR1 and CDR2 from the germline V gene are LGHNA and YSLEER. The CDR3 reads CASSQEGTGPNEQFF. In DNA, the CDR3 is TGCGCCAGCAGCCAAGAAGGGACAGGTCCCAATGAGCAGTTCTTC.